The TCR beta chain described here comes from a study of CDR3 diversity in severe acne. The germline V gene encodes CDR1 LGHNT and CDR2 FRNRAP. This CDR3 is built from 14 residues. From the PCR reads, TCRdb called clonotypes with MiXCR, one entry per CDR3 protein. In the table there are about 85,000 distinct CDR3 sequences, roughly 52% of which are singletons. The clonotype was recovered from a male donor in good health, serving as a control. Sequenced: blood. The chain uses TRBV12-5 and TRBJ2-3, with a weak D call TRBD2 (6 bases). For the CDR3, the DNA is TGTGCCAGCAGGTCCTCTAGCGGCACAGATACGCAGTATTTT. This sequence encodes CASRSSSGTDTQYF.